This is a list of T cell receptor beta chains from one sample in a study of blood T cell repertoires in COVID-19. Sequencing used immunoSEQ multiplex PCR; TCRdb keeps in-frame clones, though not all of them. The repertoire has fewer than 450,000 clones, nearly 90% of them found once; the top ten carry roughly 2%. The sample consisted of PBMCs or T cells enriched from blood (not recorded which). These receptors came from a woman in her thirties or forties with acute COVID-19. Each CDR3 is given with its conserved first and last residue. Fields, in order: V gene, CDR3 protein.

V gene: TRBV11-2
CDR3 protein: CASRVPGGGGEQFF

V gene: TRBV7-9
CDR3 protein: CASSLSGQLYEQYF

V gene: TRBV7-9
CDR3 protein: CASSYTGSQPQHF

V gene: TRBV11-2
CDR3 protein: CASSPLRGPSENNEQFF

V gene: TRBV30
CDR3 protein: CAWSPGDEQPQHF

V gene: TRBV2
CDR3 protein: CASSAGTGGADTQYF

V gene: TRBV12-5
CDR3 protein: CASDILRVAGELFF

V gene: TRBV18
CDR3 protein: CASSQAGPSYNSPLHF

V gene: TRBV29-1
CDR3 protein: CSPEIRSYEQYF

V gene: TRBV11-2
CDR3 protein: CASSSESWSSYNEQFF

V gene: TRBV3-1/TRBV3-2
CDR3 protein: CASSQAGYEQYF

V gene: TRBV27
CDR3 protein: CASTRGQGHSPLHF

V gene: TRBV30
CDR3 protein: CAWSVPGGPYGYTF

V gene: TRBV12-5
CDR3 protein: CASTKGLSNTEAFF

V gene: TRBV20-1
CDR3 protein: CSATQGAEAFF

V gene: TRBV7-8
CDR3 protein: CASSFGGRDYEQYF

V gene: TRBV4-1
CDR3 protein: CASSQSPRTEAFF

V gene: TRBV9
CDR3 protein: CASSVGGGGDTYEQYF

V gene: TRBV5-1
CDR3 protein: CASSLDRTSRYEQYF

V gene: TRBV2
CDR3 protein: CASTVDRSMNTEAFF

V gene: TRBV2
CDR3 protein: CASSEQENYGYTF

V gene: TRBV27
CDR3 protein: CASSRNPGQGAYEQYF

V gene: TRBV19
CDR3 protein: CASSPFLYNEQFF